This T cell receptor beta chain came from a study of blood T cell repertoires in COVID-19. For the study at large: From the United States, Italy and Spain came samples of acute and convalescent COVID-19. PBMCs, B-cell-depleted T cells, or T cells provided the cDNA or gDNA that made up the material.

As processed by the authors: Amplifying reference gene primers gave estimates of nucleated cell counts. Method: immunoSEQ multiplex PCR; TCRdb's copy keeps in-frame clones and lacks some. The D gene and trimming were derived from the DNA, and the V and J assignments and clone size from that table. In the table there are over 300,000 clones, almost 90% of which are singletons. This clone occurred a few times. Germline-derived CDR1 and CDR2 are SGHVS and FQNEAQ. CDR3 length: 12 amino acids. The V end was cut by 3 bases, the J end by 3 bases, with 6 bases between. The TCR comes from a man aged 18 to 29 with active or convalescent COVID-19. What was sequenced was peripheral blood. The chain couples TRBV7-8 to TRBJ2-7, with D possibly matching TRBD2 (5 bases). Here the CDR3 reads CASSFGVYEQYF. The CDR3 bases are TGTGCCAGCAGCTTCGGGGTCTACGAGCAGTACTTC.